These T cell receptor beta chains were read from a single sample in a study of CD8 T cells in ankylosing spondylitis. TCRdb passed the 5' RACE reads through MiXCR, listing each CDR3 protein once. Of 450,000 to 550,000 distinct CDR3 sequences listed, approximately 5% were seen once; the top ten hold under 4.5%. Source material: blood, either unsorted or a sorted T cell fraction (not recorded which). The receptors originated from a male donor with ankylosing spondylitis. Both conserved end residues are part of each CDR3. A D gene is named only where the DNA matches it firmly. Size is omitted from some rows. Given values are once, few, many or a class for expanded clones.

clone_size	v_call	j_call	d_call	cdr3_nt	cdr3_aa
many	TRBV4-3	TRBJ1-1	NA	TGCGCCAGCAGCCCCCCATACGGAACTGAAGCTTTCTTT	CASSPPYGTEAFF
many	TRBV5-1	TRBJ2-3	TRBD2	TGCGCCAGCAGCAACCGGACTAGCGGGGTCGCAGATACGCAGTATTTT	CASSNRTSGVADTQYF
many	TRBV27	TRBJ2-1	TRBD2	TGTGCCAGCAGTCCCGGGACTAGCGGGCACAATGAGCAGTTCTTC	CASSPGTSGHNEQFF
many	TRBV5-6	TRBJ1-1	NA	TGTGCCAGCAGCTTGGTAAGGGGCGCTGAAGCTTTCTTT	CASSLVRGAEAFF
many	TRBV3-1	TRBJ2-2	NA	TGTGCCAGCAGCCTCACAGGGATGGCCGGGGAGCTGTTTTTT	CASSLTGMAGELFF
many	TRBV29-1	TRBJ2-3	NA	TGCAGCTCCAGACAGCCTAGCACAGATACGCAGTATTTT	CSSRQPSTDTQYF
many	TRBV4-3	TRBJ1-5	NA	TGCGCCAGCAGCCAACAGTGGACGTCCAGCAATCAGCCCCAGCATTTT	CASSQQWTSSNQPQHF
many	TRBV13	TRBJ1-6	TRBD1	TGTGCCAGCAGCTTAGTGCGGGACAGAGGATTCGCACCCCTCCACTTT	CASSLVRDRGFAPLHF
NA	TRBV7-2	TRBJ2-3	NA	TGTGCCAGCAGCTTAATGGCGAGGCAGTATTTT	CASSLMARQYF
many	TRBV24-1	TRBJ2-7	NA	TGTGCCACCAGTGATTCCGGGACGGGGCTATCCTACGAGCAGTACTTC	CATSDSGTGLSYEQYF
many	TRBV20-1	TRBJ1-1	NA	TGCAGTGCTAGCTTGCCCGGGGACACTGAAGCTTTCTTT	CSASLPGDTEAFF
many	TRBV29-1	TRBJ2-7	NA	TGCAGCGCCGCCAACTTCAGGGTAGAGTACGAGCAGTACTTC	CSAANFRVEYEQYF
many	TRBV6-2/TRBV6-3	TRBJ1-2	TRBD1	TGTGCCAGCAGTCGGACAGGGGGATCCCATGGCTACACCTTC	CASSRTGGSHGYTF
NA	TRBV2	TRBJ2-3	NA	TGTGCCAGCAGGAGGGTCTTGGTCGACAGATTTTTTAGAGATACGCAGTATTTT	CASRRVLVDRFFRDTQYF
many	TRBV15	TRBJ1-1	NA	TGTGCCACCAGGTCTTCCATGAACACTGAAGCTTTCTTT	CATRSSMNTEAFF
many	TRBV5-6	TRBJ2-7	TRBD1	TGTGCCAGCACGAAGGGACAGGGAACCTACGAGCAGTACTTC	CASTKGQGTYEQYF
many	TRBV27	TRBJ2-1	TRBD2	TGTGCCAGCAGTTCCCTAGCGGGGGGCTTCTCATACAATGAGCAGTTCTTC	CASSSLAGGFSYNEQFF
many	TRBV4-3	TRBJ2-6	NA	TGCGCCAGCAGCCGATCAGGGTCTGGGGCCAACGTCCTGACTTTC	CASSRSGSGANVLTF
many	TRBV20-1	TRBJ1-1	NA	TGCAGTGCTCCCTCGGCGATAGGAACTGAAGCTTTCTTT	CSAPSAIGTEAFF
many	TRBV4-1	TRBJ2-7	NA	TGCGCCAGCAGCCAGACTACGGACGGCTCCTACGAGCAGTACTTC	CASSQTTDGSYEQYF
many	TRBV4-1	TRBJ2-1	TRBD2	TGCGCCAGCAGCCAAGGCTTGACTAGCGGGGGACCCTACAATGAGCAGTTCTTC	CASSQGLTSGGPYNEQFF
many	TRBV20-1	TRBJ2-1	TRBD1	TGCAGTGCTAGGCGGGACAGGGATAATAATGAGCAGTTCTTC	CSARRDRDNNEQFF